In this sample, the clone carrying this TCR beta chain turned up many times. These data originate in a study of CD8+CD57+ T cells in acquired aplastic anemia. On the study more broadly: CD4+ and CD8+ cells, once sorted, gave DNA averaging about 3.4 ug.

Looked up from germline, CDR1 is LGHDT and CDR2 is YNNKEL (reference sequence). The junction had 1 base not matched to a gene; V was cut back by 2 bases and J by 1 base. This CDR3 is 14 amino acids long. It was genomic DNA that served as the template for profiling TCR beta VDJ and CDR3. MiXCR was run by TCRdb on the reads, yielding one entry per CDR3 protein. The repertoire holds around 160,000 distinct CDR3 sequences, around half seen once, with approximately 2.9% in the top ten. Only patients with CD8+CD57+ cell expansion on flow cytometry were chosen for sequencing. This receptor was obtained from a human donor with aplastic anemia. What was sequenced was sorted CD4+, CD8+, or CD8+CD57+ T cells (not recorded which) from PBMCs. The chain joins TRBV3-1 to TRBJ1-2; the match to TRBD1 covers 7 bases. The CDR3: CASSQQGDNYGYTF. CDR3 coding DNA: TGTGCCAGCAGCCAACAGGGGGATAACTATGGCTACACCTTC. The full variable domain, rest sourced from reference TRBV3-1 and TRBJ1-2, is DTAVSQTPKYLVTQMGNDKSIKCEQNLGHDTMYWYKQDSKKFLKIMFSYNNKELIINETVPNRFSPKSPDKAHLNLHINSLELGDSAVYFCASSQQGDNYGYTFGSGTRLTVV.